This entry lists 19 T cell receptor beta chains sequenced from one sample in a study of T cell responses to AZD1222 COVID-19 vaccine. Using immunoSEQ multiplex PCR, the repertoire was profiled, and TCRdb retains in-frame clones only, with some absent. This sample yields around 110,000 clones, of which more than 70% are seen a single time; less than 8% belongs to the top ten. Sequences were derived from peripheral blood, sampled on day 0 of AZD1222 vaccination. Receptors originate from an adult in good health.

The chain links TRBV7-2 to TRBJ2-1, with D perhaps matching TRBD1 or TRBD2 (6 bases each). Germline V CDR1 and CDR2: SGHTA, FQGNSA. The CDR3 is 18 residues long. V was cut by 1 base and J by 15 bases, with 31 bases left in between. CDR3 residues: CASSLGGAGSDRSPVRFF. In DNA form, the CDR3 reads TGTGCCAGCAGCTTAGGAGGCGCGGGGTCCGACAGGAGCCCAGTTAGGTTCTTC.

V and J are TRBV7-9 and TRBJ1-4; D might be TRBD1 (6 bases). The CDR3 runs 15 residues. Trimming cost V 1 base and J 3 bases, with 9 bases left between them. CDR1 and CDR2 (germline): SEHNR, FQNEAQ (reference sequence). The CDR3 here is CASSLEGGPNEKLFF. The CDR3 DNA follows: TGTGCCAGCAGCTTAGAGGGGGGCCCTAATGAAAAACTGTTTTTT.

The rearrangement uses TRBV27 and TRBJ1-2; D perhaps matches TRBD1 (5 bases). Germline CDR1 is MNHEY and CDR2 is SMNVEV (reference sequence). The CDR3 is made up of 13 amino acids. V was pared by 5 bases and J by 2 bases, with 9 bases between. The CDR3 DNA follows: TGTGCCAGCAGTGACAGCAACAACTATGGCTACACCTTC. This gives the protein CASSDSNNYGYTF.

The chain is built from TRBV25-1 and TRBJ2-1, with D possibly being TRBD1 or TRBD2 (5 bases each). V was trimmed by 2 bases and J by 3 bases, leaving 14 bases between them. This CDR3 comprises 16 residues. Per the germline V gene, CDR1 is MGHDK and CDR2 is SYGVNS. The DNA of the CDR3 is TGTGCCAGCAGTGAAAGTTTGGGGGTAGACTACAATGAGCAGTTCTTC. Encoded protein: CASSESLGVDYNEQFF.

V gene TRBV4-3 combines with J gene TRBJ1-4; D is ambiguous. Germline CDR1 is LGHNA and CDR2 is YSLEER. The germline V and J ends were trimmed by 7 bases and 1 base, with 13 bases remaining between them. The CDR3 runs to 15 residues. The DNA for the CDR3 is TGCGCCAGCACTCCCGCCCGAGGAACTAATGAAAAACTGTTTTTT. Encoded protein: CASTPARGTNEKLFF.

This clone was counted once. The V gene is TRBV28, the J gene TRBJ2-7; TRBD1 aligns across 7 bases. The CDR3 loop spans 12 amino acids. CDR1 and CDR2 from the germline V gene are MDHEN and SYDVKM. The V and J ends lost 2 bases and 7 bases, in that order; junction bases with no gene match: 2. The CDR3 nucleotides read TGTGCCAGCAGTTTAGACAGGGAGGAGCAGTACTTC. This translates into CASSLDREEQYF.

The genes are TRBV4-3 and TRBJ1-2; D is unclear. V was trimmed by 3 bases and J by 7 bases, leaving 18 bases between them. Germline-derived CDR1 and CDR2 are LGHNA and YSLEER. There are 15 residues in the CDR3. CDR3 nucleotide sequence: TGCGCCAGCAGCCATCTAGTGGACCGCCGGACTGGCTACACCTTC. Encoded protein: CASSHLVDRRTGYTF.

The chain is built from TRBV7-9 and TRBJ2-1, with a tentative D call TRBD2 (7 bases). CDR3 length equals 16 residues. Between the trimmed V and J ends, which lost 4 bases and 4 bases, there was a span of 17 bases. The V gene's germline CDR1 is SEHNR and CDR2 FQNEAQ (reference sequence). Here the CDR3 reads CASSSRGGGGYNEQFF. The DNA of the CDR3 is TGTGCCAGCAGCTCCCGAGGGGGGGGCGGATACAATGAGCAGTTCTTC. The whole variable domain, remainder taken from reference TRBV7-9 and TRBJ2-1, is DTGVSQNPRHKITKRGQNVTFRCDPISEHNRLYWYRQTLGQGPEFLTYFQNEAQLEKSRLLSDRFSAERPKGSFSTLEIQRTEQGDSAMYLCASSSRGGGGYNEQFFGPGTRLTVL.

V is TRBV19 and J is TRBJ2-7; possibly TRBD2 for D (6 bases). CDR1 LNHDA and CDR2 SQIVND come from the germline V gene (reference sequence). The CDR3 is 12 amino acids. V was shortened by 3 bases and J by 4 bases, with 7 bases between the two germline ends. Here the CDR3 reads CASSIGRYEQYF. DNA for the CDR3: TGTGCCAGTAGTATCGGGAGATACGAGCAGTACTTC.

The gene calls are TRBV4-1 and TRBJ1-2; D is unclear. CDR3 length: 12 amino acids. V lost 3 bases, J lost 2 bases, and 4 bases lay in between. Germline assignment: CDR1 MGHRA and CDR2 YSYEKL. The CDR3 DNA reads as TGCGCCAGCAGCCAGGGCAACTATGGCTACACCTTC. This sequence encodes CASSQGNYGYTF.

V and J are TRBV29-1 and TRBJ1-1; D ambiguous. V was cut by 7 bases and J by 2 bases, with 14 bases left in between. This CDR3 contains 13 residues. Germline V gene sequence: CDR1 SQVTM, CDR2 ANQGSEA. The CDR3 region is CSGIRFINTEAFF. The CDR3 DNA sequence: TGCAGCGGTATCAGATTCATCAACACTGAAGCTTTCTTT.

V usage is TRBV11-2 and J usage is TRBJ1-2; D gene uncertain. The CDR3 is made up of 12 amino acids. V was pared by 6 bases and J by 3 bases, with 8 bases between. CDR1 SGHAT and CDR2 FQNNGV come from the germline V gene. CDR3 nucleotides: TGTGCCAGCAGTCGCTTGGACTATGGCTACACCTTC. Translation gives CASSRLDYGYTF.

The chain couples TRBV30 to TRBJ1-2, with a possible D match to TRBD1 (5 bases). The CDR3 consists of 12 residues. Germline values: CDR1 GTSNPN, CDR2 SVGIG (reference sequence). Trimming cost V 4 bases and J 3 bases, with 9 bases left between them. CDR3 sequence reads: CAWTGGDYGYTF. The CDR3 nucleotides read TGTGCCTGGACAGGAGGGGACTATGGCTACACCTTC.

The chain carries TRBV28 and TRBJ2-7; no reliable D call. V lost 11 bases to trimming and J lost 4 bases, with 6 bases between them. Looked up from germline, CDR1 is MDHEN and CDR2 is SYDVKM. CDR3 length: 9 amino acids. CDR3 bases: TGTGCCGGGCCTTACGAGCAGTACTTC. This sequence encodes CAGPYEQYF. Filled out from reference TRBV28 and TRBJ2-7, the complete variable domain reads DVKVTQSSRYLVKRTGEKVFLECVQDMDHENMFWYRQDPGLGLRLIYFSYDVKMKEKGDIPEGYSVSREKKERFSLILESASTNQTSMYLCAGPYEQYFGPGTRLTVT.

The chain links TRBV5-4 to TRBJ2-7; 7 bases align to TRBD2. From germline, CDR1 is SGHNT and CDR2 YYREEE (reference sequence). Losses at the gene ends were 4 bases for V and 1 base for J; bases not matched to a gene: 5. The CDR3 length is 14 residues. This chain's CDR3 is CASSPRGDSYEQYF. CDR3 nucleotides: TGTGCCAGCAGCCCCCGGGGGGATTCCTACGAGCAGTACTTC. Full variable domain (missing parts from reference TRBV5-4 and TRBJ2-7): ETGVTQSPTHLIKTRGQQVTLRCSSQSGHNTVSWYQQALGQGPQFIFQYYREEENGRGNFPPRFSGLQFPNYSSELNVNALELDDSALYLCASSPRGDSYEQYFGPGTRLTVT.

This clone was recorded only once. V gene TRBV28 combines with J gene TRBJ1-1, with 10 bases lining up with TRBD1. Germline values: CDR1 MDHEN, CDR2 SYDVKM. V lost 8 bases to trimming and J lost 11 bases; unmatched junction nucleotides: 11. This CDR3 is 13 amino acids long. The CDR3: CASARTGGGAAFF. The CDR3 bases are TGTGCCAGCGCCCGGACAGGGGGTGGGGCGGCTTTCTTT.

V and J are TRBV19 and TRBJ2-1, with TRBD1 identical over 9 bases. The CDR3 has 16 residues. J lost 3 bases, V lost 5 bases, and 8 bases had no gene match. CDR1 and CDR2 (germline): LNHDA, SQIVND (reference sequence). The CDR3 DNA reads as TGTGCCAGTAGTCCCATCGACAGGGGGGACTACAATGAGCAGTTCTTC. This translates into CASSPIDRGDYNEQFF.

The rearrangement joins TRBV9 to TRBJ2-3, with 7 nucleotides matching TRBD2. The CDR3 is 17 residues long. After removal of 4 bases from V and 2 bases from J, the junction contained 13 bases not matched to a gene. Looked up from germline, CDR1 is SGDLS and CDR2 is YYNGEE. This chain's CDR3 is CASSLREEGGTTDTQYF. DNA for the CDR3: TGTGCCAGCAGCCTAAGGGAGGAGGGAGGGACCACAGATACGCAGTATTTT.

V usage is TRBV28 and J usage is TRBJ2-7; 10 nucleotides line up with TRBD1. This CDR3 is built from 14 residues. V lost 7 bases and J lost 1; bases outside the gene matches: 4. Germline CDR1 is MDHEN and CDR2 is SYDVKM. CDR3 in DNA: TGTGCCAGCACACCGGGACAGGGGTCCTACGAGCAGTACTTC. Translation gives CASTPGQGSYEQYF.